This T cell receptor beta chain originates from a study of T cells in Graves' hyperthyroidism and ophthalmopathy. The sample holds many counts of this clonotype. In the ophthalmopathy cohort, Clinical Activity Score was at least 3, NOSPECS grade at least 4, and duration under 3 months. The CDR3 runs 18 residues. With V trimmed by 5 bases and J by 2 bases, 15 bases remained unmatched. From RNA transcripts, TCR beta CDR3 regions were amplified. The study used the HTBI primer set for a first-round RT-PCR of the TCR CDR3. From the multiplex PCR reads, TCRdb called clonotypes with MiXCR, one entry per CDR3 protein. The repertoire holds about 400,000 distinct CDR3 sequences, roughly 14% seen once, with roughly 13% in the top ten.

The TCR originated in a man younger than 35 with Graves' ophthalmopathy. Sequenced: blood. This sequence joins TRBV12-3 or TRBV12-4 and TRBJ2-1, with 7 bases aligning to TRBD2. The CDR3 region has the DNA TGTGCCAGCAGTCAACCCAAATCCCAGCGGGGTGCCTACAATGAGCAGTTCTTC. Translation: CASSQPKSQRGAYNEQFF.